The rows below give T cell receptor beta chains drawn from one sample of a study of blood T cell repertoires in COVID-19. Profiled with immunoSEQ multiplex PCR; TCRdb holds only in-frame clones, not every one. The sample records more than 200,000 clones, around 87% being singletons. Input material: peripheral blood. These receptors came from a woman aged 60-75 years with COVID-19, enrolled during active disease. CDR3s include the opening cysteine and the closing phenylalanine or tryptophan. Each record gives: V gene, J gene, CDR3 protein.

>TRBV25-1|TRBJ2-2
CASRVHVTGELFF
>TRBV30|TRBJ1-5
CAWSGQDNQPQHF
>TRBV28|TRBJ1-3
CASGAGARGNTIYF
>TRBV5-1|TRBJ1-6
CASSLQGARDSPLHF
>TRBV28|TRBJ2-4
CASSLGGQGNIQYF
>TRBV3-1/TRBV3-2|TRBJ2-1
CASSGLRLAGSDEQFF
>TRBV4-1|TRBJ2-5
CASSQGGSRETQYF
>TRBV15|TRBJ1-6
CATTTDRYNSPLHF
>TRBV29-1|TRBJ2-5
CSVYGGSLGGETQYF
>TRBV10-1|TRBJ2-7
CASSIRDRAAYEQYF
>TRBV5-8|TRBJ2-7
CASSSGEWRGEQYF
>TRBV11-2|TRBJ2-5
CASSLQETQYF
>TRBV9|TRBJ2-2
CASGLGTGGTGELFF